The 23 T cell receptor beta chains in this list originate from one sample, sequenced in a study of beta chain features in type 1 diabetes. Every bit of the isolated RNA underwent reverse transcription, so sequencing read expressed TCRB transcripts. The protocol was immunoSEQ multiplex PCR, while the TCRdb copy is restricted to in-frame clones and leaves out a portion. The sample yields some 360,000 clones, about 20% seen once. Source material: naive CD4+ T cells from blood. The receptors come from a young woman in good health.

The chain is built from TRBV30 and TRBJ1-3; tentatively, D is TRBD1 (5 bases). Between the trimmed V and J ends, which lost 2 bases and 1 base, there was a span of 9 bases. Germline CDR1 GTSNPN, CDR2 SVGIG (reference sequence). This CDR3 has 14 amino acids. CDR3 protein: CAWSSGTSGNTIYF. The CDR3 DNA follows: TGTGCCTGGAGTTCAGGGACTTCTGGAAACACCATATATTTT.

This clone was detected once. The chain combines TRBV9 with TRBJ2-3, with a weak D call TRBD2 (7 bases). The CDR3 contains 15 residues. V was shortened by 4 bases and J by 3 bases, with 15 bases between the two germline ends. Germline lookup yields CDR1 SGDLS and CDR2 YYNGEE. The CDR3 loop reads CASSPVGGGTDTQYF. The CDR3 DNA sequence: TGTGCCAGCAGCCCTGTGGGAGGGGGGACAGATACGCAGTATTTT.

The rearrangement links TRBV11-2 to TRBJ2-1; 8 bases agree with TRBD2. CDR3 length: 15 residues. Germline V CDR1 and CDR2: SGHAT, FQNNGV. V shed 4 bases and J 1 base; nucleotides not matched to a gene: 3. CDR3 sequence: CASSSTSGSYNEQFF. The CDR3 DNA follows: TGTGCCAGCAGCTCCACTAGCGGATCCTACAATGAGCAGTTCTTC.

Only a few counts were recorded for this clone. The chain is built from TRBV7-2 and TRBJ2-3; TRBD2 matches at 8 bases. This CDR3 region has 13 residues. With V trimmed by 7 bases and J by 3 bases, 3 bases remained unmatched. Germline loops: CDR1 SGHTA, CDR2 FQGNSA. The CDR3 region is CASIERGTDTQYF. The CDR3 DNA reads TGTGCCAGCATTGAGCGGGGGACAGATACGCAGTATTTT.

This clone was recorded a few times. This chain joins TRBV4-1 and TRBJ2-1; D possibly corresponds to TRBD1 (5 bases). The germline V gene encodes CDR1 MGHRA and CDR2 YSYEKL. Trimming cost V 2 bases and J 3 bases, with 8 bases left between them. This CDR3 comprises 14 residues. The CDR3 spells CASSQRGSYNEQFF. The CDR3 coding sequence is TGCGCCAGCAGCCAAAGGGGCAGCTACAATGAGCAGTTCTTC.

The genes are TRBV7-9 and TRBJ2-3; D gene ambiguous. The CDR3 contains 11 residues. Germline V lookup: CDR1 SEHNR, CDR2 FQNEAQ (reference sequence). The V end was cut by 5 bases, the J end by 8 bases, with 8 bases between. CDR3 coding DNA: TGTGCCAGCAGCGGAGAGATTACGCAGTATTTT. Translated, it gives CASSGEITQYF.

This clone was recorded a few times. The rearrangement uses TRBV15 and TRBJ1-2; D is possibly TRBD1 (6 bases). This CDR3 has 13 residues. Germline CDR1 and CDR2: LNHNV and YYDKDF (reference sequence). The V end lost 7 bases, the J end lost 4 bases, and 13 bases lay between the germline ends. The CDR3 is CATNSDRIYGYTF. The CDR3, as DNA: TGTGCCACCAACTCCGACAGGATCTATGGCTACACCTTC.

The chain couples TRBV30 to TRBJ1-1, with TRBD1 identical over 7 bases. This CDR3 comprises 14 residues. Unmatched junction bases numbered 7, after V lost 2 bases and J lost 4 bases. CDR1 is GTSNPN and CDR2 is SVGIG in the germline V gene (reference sequence). The CDR3 DNA sequence: TGTGCCTGGAGTTCGCGACAGGGATTCACTGAAGCTTTCTTT. Translation gives CAWSSRQGFTEAFF.

This clone showed up just a few times. The V gene is TRBV7-2, the J gene TRBJ2-2, with TRBD1 matching over 7 bases. The germline V gene encodes CDR1 SGHTA and CDR2 FQGNSA. The V gene end was trimmed by 5 bases and the J gene end by 6 bases; junction bases not matched to a gene: 6. The CDR3 runs 14 residues. The CDR3, as DNA: TGTGCCAGCAGCCTAGACAGGGTGTCCGGGGAGCTGTTTTTT. Its protein is CASSLDRVSGELFF. The full variable domain, rest sourced from reference TRBV7-2 and TRBJ2-2, is GAGVSQSPSNKVTEKGKDVELRCDPISGHTALYWYRQSLGQGLEFLIYFQGNSAPDKSGLPSDRFSAERTGGSVSTLTIQRTQQEDSAVYLCASSLDRVSGELFFGEGSRLTVL.

The chain recombines TRBV5-4 with TRBJ2-7; maybe TRBD1 (6 bases). V was trimmed by 2 bases and J by 3 bases, leaving 15 bases between them. Per the germline V gene, CDR1 is SGHNT and CDR2 is YYREEE (reference sequence). The length of the CDR3 is 15 residues. The CDR3 sequence: CASSFTLSDSYEQYF. The CDR3 DNA follows: TGTGCCAGCAGCTTCACGTTATCGGACAGCTACGAGCAGTACTTC.

This clone was seen more than once but under ten times. The chain is built from TRBV18 and TRBJ2-3; 8 bases are a match to TRBD1. The trim removed 4 bases at V and 5 bases at J, leaving 2 bases unmatched. CDR1 and CDR2 from the germline V gene are KGHSH and LQKENI. The CDR3 has 13 residues. CDR3 protein: CASSRTGQDTQYF. Written as DNA, the CDR3 is TGTGCCAGCTCACGGACAGGGCAAGATACGCAGTATTTT.

The chain uses TRBV5-1 and TRBJ2-1; TRBD2 is a possible D gene (6 bases). With 2 bases removed from V and 5 bases from J, the gap between germline ends came to 14 bases. The CDR3 totals 15 residues. Germline loops: CDR1 SGHRS, CDR2 YFSETQ. CDR3 sequence (DNA): TGCGCCAGCAGCTTTGGGGGGAATATGGACAATGAGCAGTTCTTC. It encodes CASSFGGNMDNEQFF.

CDR3 nucleotides: TGTGCCAGCTCATCATTCCGGGACAGGTACGAGCAGTACTTC. This codes for CASSSFRDRYEQYF. The chain is built from TRBV18 and TRBJ2-7; 8 bases fit TRBD1. The V gene end was trimmed by 5 bases and the J gene end by 4 bases; junction bases not matched to a gene: 7. Germline V gene lookup returns CDR1 KGHSH and CDR2 LQKENI. The CDR3 runs to 14 residues.

A note on this clone: In the same sample, other DNA sequences code for this CDR3. The gene calls are TRBV5-1 and TRBJ2-1, with 11 bases that match TRBD2. V shed 0 bases, J shed 4 bases, and the junction held 0 bases outside the gene matches. Germline CDR1 and CDR2: SGHRS and YFSETQ. The CDR3 totals 15 residues. For the CDR3, the DNA is TGCGCCAGCAGCTTGGGACTAGCGGGGTACAATGAGCAGTTCTTC. This sequence encodes CASSLGLAGYNEQFF.

This clone was observed a few times. The CDR3 here is CASSRWTGGSYEQYF. The DNA for the CDR3 is TGTGCCAGCAGCCGTTGGACAGGGGGTTCCTACGAGCAGTACTTC. The chain is built from TRBV11-1 and TRBJ2-7; 10 bases fit TRBD1. The CDR3 runs to 15 residues. J lost 1 base, V lost 5 bases, and 5 bases had no gene match. Germline-derived CDR1 and CDR2 are SGHAT and FQDESV (reference sequence).

This clone was observed a handful of times. This chain joins TRBV4-1 and TRBJ2-1, with 7 bases matching TRBD1. The CDR3 loop spans 14 amino acids. V lost 3 bases and J lost 7; bases outside the gene matches: 6. Germline V gene data show CDR1 as MGHRA and CDR2 as YSYEKL. The CDR3 protein is CASSQGQIRNEQFF. As DNA, the CDR3 is TGCGCCAGCAGCCAGGGACAGATCCGAAATGAGCAGTTCTTC.

This clone was seen only a few times. The V and J genes are TRBV11-2 and TRBJ1-2; a weak D match, TRBD1 (6 bases). Germline CDR1 reads SGHAT; CDR2 reads FQNNGV. Between the trimmed V and J ends, which lost 1 base and 5 bases, there was a span of 14 bases. CDR3 size: 15 residues. The CDR3 loop is CASSLAGEGVYGYTF. The CDR3 region has the DNA TGTGCCAGCAGCTTAGCAGGCGAGGGGGTTTATGGCTACACCTTC.

This chain links TRBV4-2 with TRBJ1-1, with 8 bases aligning to TRBD1. This CDR3 is 14 amino acids long. J lost 6 bases, V lost 3 bases, and 6 bases had no gene match. Germline loops: CDR1 LGHNA, CDR2 YNFKEQ. CDR3 sequence (DNA): TGTGCCAGCAGCCAGGGGGACAGGAGTCCTGAAGCTTTCTTT. Protein: CASSQGDRSPEAFF.

The rearrangement joins TRBV5-8 to TRBJ1-1; possibly TRBD1 for D (5 bases). The CDR3 is 17 amino acids. Germline V gives CDR1 SGHTS, CDR2 YDEGEE. V shed 3 bases and J shed 6 bases, with 24 bases lying between them. The CDR3 is CASSSLITTEIVAEAFF. Written as DNA, the CDR3 is TGTGCCAGCAGCTCCCTGATAACGACAGAAATAGTAGCTGAAGCTTTCTTT.

This clone was observed a handful of times. The chain recombines TRBV5-6 with TRBJ1-2; D ambiguous. Germline V lookup: CDR1 SGHDT, CDR2 YYEEEE. Trimming cost V 3 bases and J 2 bases, with 8 bases left between them. The CDR3 sequence is 13 residues long. The CDR3 region has the DNA TGTGCCAGCAGCTCGACTATGAACTATGGCTACACCTTC. Translated: CASSSTMNYGYTF.

This clone occurred a few times. This chain connects TRBV7-3 to TRBJ1-1; TRBD1 is a possible D gene (5 bases). Trimming pared 5 bases from V and 3 bases from J, leaving 22 bases between. The germline CDR1 and CDR2 sequences are SGHTA and FQGTGA. This CDR3 contains 17 residues. The CDR3 protein is CASSTKGAPGRDTEAFF. CDR3 bases: TGTGCCAGCAGCACTAAAGGGGCCCCAGGGAGGGACACTGAAGCTTTCTTT.

The sample holds a few counts of this clone. The V and J genes are TRBV30 and TRBJ2-2; tentative D call: TRBD2 (5 bases). V was shortened by 5 bases and J by 1 base, with 11 bases between the two germline ends. CDR1 and CDR2 (germline): GTSNPN, SVGIG (reference sequence). CDR3 length: 14 residues. The DNA for the CDR3 is TGTGCCTGGTCGGTGGGGAGGAACACCGGGGAGCTGTTTTTT. Protein product: CAWSVGRNTGELFF. Supplemented by reference TRBV30 and TRBJ2-2, the full variable domain reads SQTIHQWPATLVQPVGSPLSLECTVEGTSNPNLYWYRQAAGRGLQLLFYSVGIGQISSEVPQNLSASRPQDRQFILSSKKLLLSDSGFYLCAWSVGRNTGELFFGEGSRLTVL.

This clone turned up a few times. This chain links TRBV7-9 with TRBJ2-1, with TRBD1 matching 8 bases. There are 17 residues in the CDR3. The V gene's germline CDR1 is SEHNR and CDR2 FQNEAQ (reference sequence). The ends lost 5 bases at V and 2 bases at J; junction bases unmatched: 11. The DNA of the CDR3 is TGTGCCAGCAGCACCTACCGCGGGACAGGAGCCTACAATGAGCAGTTCTTC. Translating it yields CASSTYRGTGAYNEQFF. Full variable domain (outside the CDR3, taken from reference TRBV7-9 and TRBJ2-1): DTGVSQNPRHKITKRGQNVTFRCDPISEHNRLYWYRQTLGQGPEFLTYFQNEAQLEKSRLLSDRFSAERPKGSFSTLEIQRTEQGDSAMYLCASSTYRGTGAYNEQFFGPGTRLTVL.